A selection of T cell receptor beta chains follows, all from one sample in a study of T cell responses to AZD1222 COVID-19 vaccine. Some clones are missing from TCRdb's copy, which holds only in-frame ones; the method was immunoSEQ multiplex PCR. Here the sample spans around 140,000 clones, 92% being singletons. Sequenced here: peripheral blood, sampled 28 days after the second AZD1222 dose. The receptors were gathered from an adult who received the AZD1222 COVID-19 vaccine. The CDR3 runs from the conserved cysteine through the conserved F or W. D genes are given only for firm matches.

cdr3_length: 13; v_call: TRBV7-9; j_call: TRBJ1-2; d_call: -; cdr3_nt: TGTGCCAGCAGCCGACAGGAGATCTATGGCTACACCTTC; cdr3_aa: CASSRQEIYGYTF
cdr3_length: 14; v_call: TRBV3-1/TRBV3-2; j_call: TRBJ2-7; d_call: TRBD1; cdr3_nt: TGTGCCAGCAGCACGGACAGGCTTGCCTACGAGCAGTACTTC; cdr3_aa: CASSTDRLAYEQYF
cdr3_length: 14; v_call: TRBV7-9; j_call: TRBJ1-1; d_call: TRBD1; cdr3_nt: TGTGCCAGCAGGGCAGGGGGGTTAAGCACTGAAGCTTTCTTT; cdr3_aa: CASRAGGLSTEAFF
cdr3_length: 15; v_call: TRBV4-1; j_call: TRBJ2-7; d_call: TRBD2; cdr3_nt: TGCGCCAGCAGCCAGACTAGCGGGACGCCTTACGAGCAGTACTTC; cdr3_aa: CASSQTSGTPYEQYF
cdr3_length: 14; v_call: TRBV19; j_call: TRBJ1-1; d_call: -; cdr3_nt: TGTGCCAGTGGCCACCCCACGGATAACACTGAAGCTTTCTTT; cdr3_aa: CASGHPTDNTEAFF
cdr3_length: 15; v_call: TRBV5-1; j_call: TRBJ1-5; d_call: TRBD1; cdr3_nt: TGCGCCAGCAGTCAGGAACCAGGGGGGCATCAGCCCCAGCATTTT; cdr3_aa: CASSQEPGGHQPQHF
cdr3_length: 15; v_call: TRBV2; j_call: TRBJ2-7; d_call: -; cdr3_nt: TGTGCCAGCAGAGAACTCTACAGGAGCTCCTACGAGCAGTACTTC; cdr3_aa: CASRELYRSSYEQYF
cdr3_length: 10; v_call: TRBV5-1; j_call: TRBJ1-5; d_call: -; cdr3_nt: TGCGCCAGCAGGGTCCGGCCCCAGCATTTT; cdr3_aa: CASRVRPQHF
cdr3_length: 13; v_call: TRBV19; j_call: TRBJ2-7; d_call: -; cdr3_nt: TGTGCCAGTAGTATTGTCGGTGGTGACGAGCAGTACTTC; cdr3_aa: CASSIVGGDEQYF
cdr3_length: 14; v_call: TRBV3-1/TRBV3-2; j_call: TRBJ2-7; d_call: TRBD1; cdr3_nt: TGTGCCAGCAGCCAAGGGACAGGGGGCGACGAGCAGTACTTC; cdr3_aa: CASSQGTGGDEQYF
cdr3_length: 14; v_call: TRBV6-6; j_call: TRBJ1-1; d_call: -; cdr3_nt: TGTGCCAGCAGTTACTCCAGGGGTAGGGGTGAAGCTTTCTTT; cdr3_aa: CASSYSRGRGEAFF
cdr3_length: 13; v_call: TRBV19; j_call: TRBJ1-1; d_call: -; cdr3_nt: TGTGCCAGTAGTATTAGGAGGAACACTGAAGCTTTCTTT; cdr3_aa: CASSIRRNTEAFF
cdr3_length: 14; v_call: TRBV15; j_call: TRBJ1-1; d_call: -; cdr3_nt: TGTGCCACCAGCAGAGACCCCCAGAACACTGAAGCTTTCTTT; cdr3_aa: CATSRDPQNTEAFF
cdr3_length: 12; v_call: TRBV6-5; j_call: TRBJ2-7; d_call: -; cdr3_nt: TGTGCCACCCGACTCTACTTCTACGAGCAGTACTTC; cdr3_aa: CATRLYFYEQYF
cdr3_length: 14; v_call: TRBV2; j_call: TRBJ2-5; d_call: -; cdr3_nt: TGTGCCAGCAGGGGCGACCGAAACCAAGAGACCCAGTACTTC; cdr3_aa: CASRGDRNQETQYF
cdr3_length: 13; v_call: TRBV29-1; j_call: TRBJ2-7; d_call: -; cdr3_nt: TGCAGCGTTGTAGAGTCAGGAAGCTACGAGCAGTACTTC; cdr3_aa: CSVVESGSYEQYF
cdr3_length: 14; v_call: TRBV28; j_call: TRBJ1-1; d_call: -; cdr3_nt: TGTGCCAGCAGAGAGGGGAGGGAGGGGACTGAAGCTTTCTTT; cdr3_aa: CASREGREGTEAFF
cdr3_length: 13; v_call: TRBV7-2; j_call: TRBJ2-5; d_call: -; cdr3_nt: TGTGCCAGCAGCACGGACAGCCGGGAGACCCAGTACTTC; cdr3_aa: CASSTDSRETQYF